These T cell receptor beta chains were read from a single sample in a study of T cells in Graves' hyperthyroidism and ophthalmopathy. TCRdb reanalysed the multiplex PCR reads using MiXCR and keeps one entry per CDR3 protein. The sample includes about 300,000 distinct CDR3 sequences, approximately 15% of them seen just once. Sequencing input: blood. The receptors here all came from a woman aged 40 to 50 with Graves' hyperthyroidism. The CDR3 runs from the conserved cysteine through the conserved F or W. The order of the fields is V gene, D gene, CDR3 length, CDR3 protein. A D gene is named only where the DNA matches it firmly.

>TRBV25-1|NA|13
CASSNPGYGKLFF
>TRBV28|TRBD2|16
CASSLSSGRGPGELFF
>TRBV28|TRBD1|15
CASSSGQVSNQPQHF
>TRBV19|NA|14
CASSILGPNNEQFF
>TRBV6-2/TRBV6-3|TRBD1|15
CASSAAGQGAYGYTF
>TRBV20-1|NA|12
CSGPDNTDTQYF
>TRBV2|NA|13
CASKGSSAGILFF
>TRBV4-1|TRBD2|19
CASSHVLLRTSGSYNEQLF
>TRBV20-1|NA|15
CSARVAGLAYNEQFF
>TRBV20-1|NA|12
CSARDSRRTQYF
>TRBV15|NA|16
CATSRAVEAHQETQYF
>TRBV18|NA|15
CASSHFQENTYGYTF
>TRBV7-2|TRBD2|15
CASSTGTSATDTQYF
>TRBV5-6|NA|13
CASSLDAQETQYF
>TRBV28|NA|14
CASSRDSLQETQYF
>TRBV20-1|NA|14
CSARGRSNTGELFF
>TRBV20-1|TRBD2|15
CSARDPKAGAGEQYF
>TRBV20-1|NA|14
CSARDPGYSYEQYF
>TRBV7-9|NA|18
CASRPRGKDPSSGNTIYF
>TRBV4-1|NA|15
CASSQGPGLNYGYTF
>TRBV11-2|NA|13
CASSLFGLTEAFF
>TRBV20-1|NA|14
CSAINRELNTEAFF
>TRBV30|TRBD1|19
CAWRGFHYRGRTSNYGYTF